The 7 T cell receptor beta chains presented below share a single source sample, sequenced in a study of blood T cells in healthy people across ages. The use of a sample-barcoded 5' primer and a J-beta primer mix characterized a second PCR of about 7 to 12 cycles. MiXCR was run by TCRdb on the 5' RACE reads, yielding one entry per CDR3 protein. Of some 1.1 million distinct CDR3 sequences listed, 30% to 40% are singletons. What was sequenced was blood. The receptor set was obtained from a man younger than 30 in good health.

The gene calls are TRBV12-3 or TRBV12-4 and TRBJ2-7; 7 nucleotides agree with TRBD2. V dropped 1 base and J dropped 7; count of bases not matched to a gene: 16. The CDR3 runs 17 residues. CDR3 protein: CASSLGAVASGYNEQYF. CDR3 DNA: TGTGCCAGCAGTTTAGGGGCCGTTGCTAGCGGATACAATGAGCAGTACTTC.

This clonotype was detected a few times. The chain couples TRBV10-3 to TRBJ2-7; D possibly corresponds to TRBD1 (6 bases). V lost 5 bases to trimming and J lost 1 base, with 9 bases between them. The CDR3 length is 13 residues. Germline V gene sequence: CDR1 ENHRY, CDR2 SYGVKD. CDR3 in DNA: TGTGCCATCAGTCCGGGACATTCCTACGAGCAGTACTTC. Its protein is CAISPGHSYEQYF.

V gene TRBV20-1 combines with J gene TRBJ2-5; a possible D gene is TRBD2 (7 bases). This CDR3 spans 14 amino acids. The V end lost 3 bases, the J end lost 11 bases, and 22 bases lay between the germline ends. From germline, CDR1 is DFQATT and CDR2 SNEGSKA (reference sequence). The DNA of the CDR3 is TGCAGTGCTAGCGGGGGGCGCGATATCAATGAGCAGTACTTC. Protein: CSASGGRDINEQYF.

The sample holds a few counts of this clonotype. V is TRBV5-1 and J is TRBJ1-2; D not resolved. Germline-derived CDR1 and CDR2 are SGHRS and YFSETQ. The V gene lost 2 bases and the J gene lost 6 bases, with 14 bases spanning the gap. The CDR3 has 14 amino acids. In DNA, the CDR3 is TGCGCCAGCAGCTTAGGACCCGACAAGGATGGCTACACCTTC. Its translation: CASSLGPDKDGYTF.

Note on this clonotype: With a much larger clone just one base away, this may be a read error. The rearrangement joins TRBV20-1 to TRBJ2-1, with D possibly being TRBD1 or TRBD2 (5 bases each). The J call may be incorrect, as the DNA end agrees better with TRBJ2-7. This CDR3 is built from 14 residues. CDR1 is DFQATT, CDR2 SNEGSKA, per germline (reference sequence). The CDR3: CSARSGTLSNEQYF. For the CDR3, the DNA is TGCAGTGCTAGGTCCGGGACCCTTTCGAATGAGCAGTACTTC.

This clonotype was seen a few times. V is TRBV6-2 or TRBV6-3 and J is TRBJ2-5; TRBD1 agrees at 7 bases. The CDR3 contains 13 residues. Per the germline V gene, CDR1 is MNHEY and CDR2 is SVGEGT. V lost 7 bases, J lost 2 bases, and 4 bases stayed unmatched. CDR3 DNA sequence: TGTGCCAGCAACGACAGGGCTCAAGAGACCCAGTACTTC. Translating it yields CASNDRAQETQYF.

The chain employs TRBV7-2 and TRBJ1-6, with no clear D. Trimming left V 5 bases short and J 0 bases short, with 11 bases between. From germline, CDR1 is SGHTA and CDR2 FQGNSA. This CDR3 is 16 amino acids long. CDR3 residues: CASSLQQSSYNSPLHF. The CDR3 DNA reads as TGTGCCAGCAGCCTCCAACAGAGCTCCTATAATTCACCCCTCCACTTT.